This T cell receptor beta chain was sequenced in a study of cytomegalovirus exposure and HLA in healthy donors. Overall study results and limits: The classifier reportedly diagnosed cytomegalovirus status with high specificity and sensitivity. Whilst most TCR sequences proved rare, a subset of public TCRs occurred across many donors. The study listed roughly 160 cytomegalovirus-associated TCR beta chains.

The method was immunoSEQ multiplex PCR; TCRdb's version includes in-frame clones alone and lacks a portion of them. This repertoire shows fewer than 120,000 clones, approximately 88% found once; its top ten account for 1.4%. The CDR3 is 15 amino acids. V was shortened by 5 bases and J by 7 bases, with 21 bases between the two germline ends. Germline lookup yields CDR1 SEHNR and CDR2 FQNEAQ (reference sequence). As to this clone: The target antigen is unknown.

These donors were members of the approximately 110-subject validation cohort, a group separate from the roughly 670-subject first cohort. This receptor was taken from a woman under 40 in good health and CMV-seropositive. V gene TRBV7-9 combines with J gene TRBJ2-7, with D perhaps matching TRBD2 (7 bases). Sequences were obtained from PBMCs. This chain's CDR3 is CASSPTRAGAREQYF. The CDR3 coding sequence is TGTGCCAGCAGCCCGACTCGGGCGGGGGCGAGGGAGCAGTACTTC.